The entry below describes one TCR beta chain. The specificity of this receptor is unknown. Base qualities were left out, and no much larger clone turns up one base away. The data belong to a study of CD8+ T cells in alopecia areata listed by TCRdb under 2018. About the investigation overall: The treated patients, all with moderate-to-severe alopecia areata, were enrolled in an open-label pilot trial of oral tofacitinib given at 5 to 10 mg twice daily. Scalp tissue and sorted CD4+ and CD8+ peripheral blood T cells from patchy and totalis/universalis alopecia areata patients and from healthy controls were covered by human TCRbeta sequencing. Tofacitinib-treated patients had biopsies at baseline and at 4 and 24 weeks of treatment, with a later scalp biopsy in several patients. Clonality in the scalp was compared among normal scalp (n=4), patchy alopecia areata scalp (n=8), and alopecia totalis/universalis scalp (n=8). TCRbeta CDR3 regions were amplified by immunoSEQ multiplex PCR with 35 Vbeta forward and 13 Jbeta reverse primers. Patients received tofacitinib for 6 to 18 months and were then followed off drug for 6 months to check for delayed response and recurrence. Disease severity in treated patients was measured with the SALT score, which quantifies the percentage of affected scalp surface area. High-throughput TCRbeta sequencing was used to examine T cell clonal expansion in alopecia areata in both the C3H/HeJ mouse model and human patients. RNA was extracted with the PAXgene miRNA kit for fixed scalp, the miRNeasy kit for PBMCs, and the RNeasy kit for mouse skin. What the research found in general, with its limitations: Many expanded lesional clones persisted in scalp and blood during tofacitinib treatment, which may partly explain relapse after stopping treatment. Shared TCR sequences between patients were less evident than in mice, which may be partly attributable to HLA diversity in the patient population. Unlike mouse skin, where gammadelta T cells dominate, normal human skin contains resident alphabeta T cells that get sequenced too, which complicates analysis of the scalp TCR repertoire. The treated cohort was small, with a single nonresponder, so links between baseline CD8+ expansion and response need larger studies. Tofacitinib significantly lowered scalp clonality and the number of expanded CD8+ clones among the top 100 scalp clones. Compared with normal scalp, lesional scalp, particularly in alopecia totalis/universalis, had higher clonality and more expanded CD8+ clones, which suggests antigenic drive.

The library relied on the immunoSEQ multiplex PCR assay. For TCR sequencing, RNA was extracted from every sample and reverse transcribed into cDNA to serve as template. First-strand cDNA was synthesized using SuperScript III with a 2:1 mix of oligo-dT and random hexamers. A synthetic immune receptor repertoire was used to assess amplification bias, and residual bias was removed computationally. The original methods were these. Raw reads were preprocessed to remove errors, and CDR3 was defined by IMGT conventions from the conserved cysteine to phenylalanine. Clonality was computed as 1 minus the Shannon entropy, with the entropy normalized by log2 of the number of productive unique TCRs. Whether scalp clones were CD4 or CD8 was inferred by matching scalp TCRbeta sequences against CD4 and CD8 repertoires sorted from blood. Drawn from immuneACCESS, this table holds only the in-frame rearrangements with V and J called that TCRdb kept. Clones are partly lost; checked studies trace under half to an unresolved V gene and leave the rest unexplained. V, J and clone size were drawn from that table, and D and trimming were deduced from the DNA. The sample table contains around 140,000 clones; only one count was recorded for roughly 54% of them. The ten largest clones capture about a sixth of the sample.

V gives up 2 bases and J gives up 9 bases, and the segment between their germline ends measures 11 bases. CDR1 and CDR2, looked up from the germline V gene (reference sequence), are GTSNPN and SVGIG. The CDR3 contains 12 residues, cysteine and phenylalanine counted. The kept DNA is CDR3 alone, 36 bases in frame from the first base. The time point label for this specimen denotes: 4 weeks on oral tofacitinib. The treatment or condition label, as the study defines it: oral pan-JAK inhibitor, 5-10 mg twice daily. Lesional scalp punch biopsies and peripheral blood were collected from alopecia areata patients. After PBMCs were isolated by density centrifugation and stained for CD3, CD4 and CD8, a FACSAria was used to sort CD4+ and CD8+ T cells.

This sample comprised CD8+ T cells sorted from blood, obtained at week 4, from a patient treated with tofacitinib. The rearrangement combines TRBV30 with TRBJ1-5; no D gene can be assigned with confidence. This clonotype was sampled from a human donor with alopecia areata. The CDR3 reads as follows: CAWSLSEGPQHF. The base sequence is TGTGCCTGGAGTCTGAGCGAAGGGCCCCAGCATTTT.